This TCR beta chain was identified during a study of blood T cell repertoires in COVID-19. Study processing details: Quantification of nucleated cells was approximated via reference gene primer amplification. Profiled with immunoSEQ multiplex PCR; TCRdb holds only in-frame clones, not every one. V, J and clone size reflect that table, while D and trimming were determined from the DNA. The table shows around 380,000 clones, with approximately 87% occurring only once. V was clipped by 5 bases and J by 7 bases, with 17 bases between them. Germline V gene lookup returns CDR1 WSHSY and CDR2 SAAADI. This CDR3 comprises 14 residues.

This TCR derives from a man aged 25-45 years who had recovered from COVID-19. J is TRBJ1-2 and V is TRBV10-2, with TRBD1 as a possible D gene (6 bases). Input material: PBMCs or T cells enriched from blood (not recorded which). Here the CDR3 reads CASSNKKQGVGYTF. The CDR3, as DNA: TGCGCCAGCAGTAACAAAAAACAGGGTGTTGGCTACACCTTC.